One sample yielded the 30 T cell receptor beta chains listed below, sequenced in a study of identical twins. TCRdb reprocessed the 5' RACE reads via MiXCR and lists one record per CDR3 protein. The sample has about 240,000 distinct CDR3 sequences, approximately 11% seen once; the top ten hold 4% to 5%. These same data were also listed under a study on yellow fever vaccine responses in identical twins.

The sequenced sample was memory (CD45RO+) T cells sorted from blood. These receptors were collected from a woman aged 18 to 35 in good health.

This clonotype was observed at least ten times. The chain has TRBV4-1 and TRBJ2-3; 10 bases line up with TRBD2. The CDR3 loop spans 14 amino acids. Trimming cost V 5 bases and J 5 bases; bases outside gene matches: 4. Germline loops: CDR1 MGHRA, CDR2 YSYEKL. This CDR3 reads CASSWRLAGDTQYF. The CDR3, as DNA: TGCGCCAGCAGCTGGCGACTAGCGGGAGATACGCAGTATTTT.

The CDR3 here is CASGRGGRDTQYF. The CDR3 DNA sequence: TGTGCCAGCGGGCGGGGGGGTAGAGATACGCAGTATTTT. The chain couples TRBV3-1 to TRBJ2-3, with 9 bases matching TRBD2. V trimming: 8 bases; J trimming: 5 bases; junction bases outside the gene matches: 5. The CDR3 covers 13 residues. CDR1 is LGHDT, CDR2 YNNKEL, per germline (reference sequence).

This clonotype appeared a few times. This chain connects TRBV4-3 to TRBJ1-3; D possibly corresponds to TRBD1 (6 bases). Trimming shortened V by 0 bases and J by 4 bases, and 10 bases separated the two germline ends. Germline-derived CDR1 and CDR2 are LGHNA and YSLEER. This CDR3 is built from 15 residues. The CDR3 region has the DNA TGCGCCAGCAGCCAAGAACAGGGTTCCGGAAACACCATATATTTT. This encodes CASSQEQGSGNTIYF.

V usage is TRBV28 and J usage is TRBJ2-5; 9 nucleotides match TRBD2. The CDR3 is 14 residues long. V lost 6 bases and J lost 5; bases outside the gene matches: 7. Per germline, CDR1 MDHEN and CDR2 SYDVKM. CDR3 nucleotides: TGTGCCAGCAGGAAAGCGGGGGGCGCGGAGACCCAGTACTTC. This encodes CASRKAGGAETQYF.

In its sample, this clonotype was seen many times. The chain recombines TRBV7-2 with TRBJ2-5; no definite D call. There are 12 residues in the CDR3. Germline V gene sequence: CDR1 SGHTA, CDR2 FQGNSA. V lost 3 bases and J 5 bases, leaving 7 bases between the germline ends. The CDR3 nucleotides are TGTGCCAGCAGCTTGGTGGGCGAGACCCAGTACTTC. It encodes CASSLVGETQYF.

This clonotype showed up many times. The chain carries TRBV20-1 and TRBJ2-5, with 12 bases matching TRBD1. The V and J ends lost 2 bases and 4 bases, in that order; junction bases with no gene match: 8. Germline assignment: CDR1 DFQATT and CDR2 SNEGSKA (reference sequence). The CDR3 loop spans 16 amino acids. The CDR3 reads CSARLPGQGARETQYF. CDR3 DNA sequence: TGCAGTGCTAGATTGCCGGGACAGGGGGCTCGAGAGACCCAGTACTTC.

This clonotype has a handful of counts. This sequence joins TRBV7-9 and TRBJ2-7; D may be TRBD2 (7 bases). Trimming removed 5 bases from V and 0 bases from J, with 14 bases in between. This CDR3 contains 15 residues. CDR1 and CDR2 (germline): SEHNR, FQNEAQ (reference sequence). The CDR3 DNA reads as TGTGCCAGCAGCCCCGTGGGGGGGGCCTCCTACGAGCAGTACTTC. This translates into CASSPVGGASYEQYF.

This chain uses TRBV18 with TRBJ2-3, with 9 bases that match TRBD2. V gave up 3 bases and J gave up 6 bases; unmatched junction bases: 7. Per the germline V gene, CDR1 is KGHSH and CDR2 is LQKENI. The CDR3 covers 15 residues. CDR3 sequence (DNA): TGTGCCAGCTCACCGGTTGTGAGCGGGAGGGATACGCAGTATTTT. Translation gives CASSPVVSGRDTQYF.

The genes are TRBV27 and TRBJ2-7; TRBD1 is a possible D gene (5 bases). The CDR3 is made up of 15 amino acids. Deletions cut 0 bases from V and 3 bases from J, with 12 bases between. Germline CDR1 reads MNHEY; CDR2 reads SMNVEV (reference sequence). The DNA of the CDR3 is TGTGCCAGCAGTTTATCGCAGGGCAGGGTCTACGAGCAGTACTTC. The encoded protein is CASSLSQGRVYEQYF.

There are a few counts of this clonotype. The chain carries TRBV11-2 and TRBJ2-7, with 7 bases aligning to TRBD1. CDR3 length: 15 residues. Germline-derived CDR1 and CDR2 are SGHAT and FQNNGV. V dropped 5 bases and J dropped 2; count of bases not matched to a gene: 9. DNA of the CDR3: TGTGCCAGCAGCCAAACAGGGGTTGGGCCCTACGAGCAGTACTTC. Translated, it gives CASSQTGVGPYEQYF.

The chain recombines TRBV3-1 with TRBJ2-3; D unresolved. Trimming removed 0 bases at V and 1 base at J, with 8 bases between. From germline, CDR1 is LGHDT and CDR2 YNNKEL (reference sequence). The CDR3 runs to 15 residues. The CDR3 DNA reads TGTGCCAGCAGCCAAGATCAGCACCGCACAGATACGCAGTATTTT. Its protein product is CASSQDQHRTDTQYF.

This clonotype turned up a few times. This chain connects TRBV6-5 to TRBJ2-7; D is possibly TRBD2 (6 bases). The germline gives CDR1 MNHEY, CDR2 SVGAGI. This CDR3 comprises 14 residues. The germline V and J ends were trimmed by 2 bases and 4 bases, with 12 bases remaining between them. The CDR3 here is CASSYGAGTYEQYF. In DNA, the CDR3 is TGTGCCAGCAGTTACGGGGCAGGGACTTACGAGCAGTACTTC.

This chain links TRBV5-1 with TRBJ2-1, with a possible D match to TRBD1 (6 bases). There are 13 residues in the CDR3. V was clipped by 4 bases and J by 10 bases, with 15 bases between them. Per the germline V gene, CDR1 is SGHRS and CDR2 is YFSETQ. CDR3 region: CASSLEQGREQFF. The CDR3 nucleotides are TGCGCCAGCAGCCTTGAACAGGGACGGGAGCAGTTCTTC.

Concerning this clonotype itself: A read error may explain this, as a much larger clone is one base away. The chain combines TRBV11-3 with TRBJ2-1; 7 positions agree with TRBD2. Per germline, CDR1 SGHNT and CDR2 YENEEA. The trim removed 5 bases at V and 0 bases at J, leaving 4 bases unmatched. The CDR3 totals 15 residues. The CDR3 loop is CASSPAGSSYNEQFF. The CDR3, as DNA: TGTGCCAGCAGCCCAGCGGGGAGCTCCTACAATGAGCAGTTCTTC.

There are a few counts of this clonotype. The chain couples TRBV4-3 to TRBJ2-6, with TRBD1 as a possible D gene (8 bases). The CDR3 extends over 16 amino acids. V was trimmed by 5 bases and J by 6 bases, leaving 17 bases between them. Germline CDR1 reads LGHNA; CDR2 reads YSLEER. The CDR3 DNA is TGCGCCAGCAGCTCATTACAGGGGGGGAAGGCCAACGTCCTGACTTTC. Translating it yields CASSSLQGGKANVLTF.

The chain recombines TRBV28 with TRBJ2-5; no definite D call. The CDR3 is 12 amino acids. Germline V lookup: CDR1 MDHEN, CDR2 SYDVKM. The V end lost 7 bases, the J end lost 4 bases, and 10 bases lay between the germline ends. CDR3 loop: CASTSLGETQYF. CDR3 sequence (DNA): TGTGCCAGCACCTCTTTAGGAGAGACCCAGTACTTC. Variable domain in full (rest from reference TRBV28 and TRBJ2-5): DVKVTQSSRYLVKRTGEKVFLECVQDMDHENMFWYRQDPGLGLRLIYFSYDVKMKEKGDIPEGYSVSREKKERFSLILESASTNQTSMYLCASTSLGETQYFGPGTRLLVL.

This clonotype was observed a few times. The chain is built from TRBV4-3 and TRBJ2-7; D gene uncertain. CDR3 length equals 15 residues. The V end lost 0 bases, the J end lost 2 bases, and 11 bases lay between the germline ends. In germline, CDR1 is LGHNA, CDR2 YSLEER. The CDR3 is CASSQEIGRTYEQYF. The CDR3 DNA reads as TGCGCCAGCAGCCAAGAAATTGGTAGGACCTACGAGCAGTACTTC.

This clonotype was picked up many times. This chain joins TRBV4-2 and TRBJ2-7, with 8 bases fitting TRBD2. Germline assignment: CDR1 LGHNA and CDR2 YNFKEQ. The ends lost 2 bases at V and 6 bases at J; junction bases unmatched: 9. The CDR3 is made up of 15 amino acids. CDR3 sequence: CASSQPSGTRSEQYF. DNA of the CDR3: TGTGCCAGCAGCCAACCTTCCGGGACTAGGAGCGAGCAGTACTTC.

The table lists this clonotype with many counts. The CDR3 DNA sequence: TGCACCGCCGGGTCCACGAGGGTCGATGAGCAGTTCTTC. Translated: CTAGSTRVDEQFF. The V and J genes are TRBV29-1 and TRBJ2-1; weak D call: TRBD2 (5 bases). The CDR3 is made up of 13 amino acids. Germline CDR1 reads SQVTM; CDR2 reads ANQGSEA.

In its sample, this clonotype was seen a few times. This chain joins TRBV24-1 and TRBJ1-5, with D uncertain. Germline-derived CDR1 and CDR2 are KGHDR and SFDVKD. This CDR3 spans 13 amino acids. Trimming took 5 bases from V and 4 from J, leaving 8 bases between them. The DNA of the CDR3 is TGTGCCACCAGTGTATCAGGAAATCAGCCCCAGCATTTT. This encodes CATSVSGNQPQHF.

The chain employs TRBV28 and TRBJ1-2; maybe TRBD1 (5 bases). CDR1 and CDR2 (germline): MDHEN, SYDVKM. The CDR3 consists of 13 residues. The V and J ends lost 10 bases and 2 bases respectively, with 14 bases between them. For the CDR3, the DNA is TGTGCCACCCTGGGAGGGGAAAACTATGGCTACACCTTC. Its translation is CATLGGENYGYTF.

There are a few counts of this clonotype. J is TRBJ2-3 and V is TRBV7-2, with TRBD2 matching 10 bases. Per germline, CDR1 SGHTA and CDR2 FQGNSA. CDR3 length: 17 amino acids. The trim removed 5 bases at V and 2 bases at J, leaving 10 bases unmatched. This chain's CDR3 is CASSLHSTSGYTDTQYF. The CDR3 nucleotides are TGTGCCAGCAGCCTACACTCGACTAGCGGGTACACAGATACGCAGTATTTT.

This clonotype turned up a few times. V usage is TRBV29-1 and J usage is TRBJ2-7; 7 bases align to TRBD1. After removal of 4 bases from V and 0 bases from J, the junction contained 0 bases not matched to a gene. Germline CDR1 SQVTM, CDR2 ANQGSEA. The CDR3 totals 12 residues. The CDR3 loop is CSVGDSSYEQYF. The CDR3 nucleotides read TGCAGCGTTGGGGACAGCTCCTACGAGCAGTACTTC.

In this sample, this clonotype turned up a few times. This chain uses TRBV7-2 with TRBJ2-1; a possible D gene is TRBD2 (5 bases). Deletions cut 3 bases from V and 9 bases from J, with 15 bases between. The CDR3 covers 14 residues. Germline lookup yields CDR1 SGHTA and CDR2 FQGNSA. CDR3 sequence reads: CASSFTSSAFEQFF. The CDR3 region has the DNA TGTGCCAGCAGCTTCACTAGTTCCGCTTTTGAGCAGTTCTTC.

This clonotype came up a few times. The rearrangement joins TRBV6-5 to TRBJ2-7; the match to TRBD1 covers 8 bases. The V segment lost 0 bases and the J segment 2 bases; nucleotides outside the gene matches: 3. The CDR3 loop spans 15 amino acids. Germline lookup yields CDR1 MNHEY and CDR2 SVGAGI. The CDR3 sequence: CASSYSTGDPYEQYF. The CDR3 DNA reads TGTGCCAGCAGTTACTCGACAGGGGACCCCTACGAGCAGTACTTC.

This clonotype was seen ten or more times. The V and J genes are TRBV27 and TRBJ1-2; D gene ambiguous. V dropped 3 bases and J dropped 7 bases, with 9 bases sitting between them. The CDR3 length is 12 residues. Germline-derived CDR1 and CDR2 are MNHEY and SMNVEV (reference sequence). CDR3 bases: TGTGCCAGCAGTTTCCGGGGTGGTGGCTACACCTTC. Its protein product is CASSFRGGGYTF.

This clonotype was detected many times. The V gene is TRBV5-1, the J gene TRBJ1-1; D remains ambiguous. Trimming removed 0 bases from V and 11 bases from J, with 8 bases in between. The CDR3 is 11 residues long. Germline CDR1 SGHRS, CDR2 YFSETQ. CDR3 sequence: CASSLGERAFF. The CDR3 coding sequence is TGCGCCAGCAGCTTGGGGGAGCGGGCTTTCTTT.

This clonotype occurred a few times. This CDR3 reads CSASDPGLALANEQFF. DNA of the CDR3: TGCAGTGCTAGTGACCCGGGACTAGCATTAGCGAATGAGCAGTTCTTC. The chain recombines TRBV20-1 with TRBJ2-1, with 9 bases lining up with TRBD2. There are 16 residues in the CDR3. V trimming: 3 bases; J trimming: 7 bases; junction bases outside the gene matches: 13. CDR1 DFQATT and CDR2 SNEGSKA come from the germline V gene (reference sequence).

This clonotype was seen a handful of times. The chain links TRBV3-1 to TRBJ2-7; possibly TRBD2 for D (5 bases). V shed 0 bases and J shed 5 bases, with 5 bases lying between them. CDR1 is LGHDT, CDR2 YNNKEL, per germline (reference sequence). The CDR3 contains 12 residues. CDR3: CASSQDSDEQYF. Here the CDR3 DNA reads TGTGCCAGCAGCCAAGATAGCGACGAGCAGTACTTC.

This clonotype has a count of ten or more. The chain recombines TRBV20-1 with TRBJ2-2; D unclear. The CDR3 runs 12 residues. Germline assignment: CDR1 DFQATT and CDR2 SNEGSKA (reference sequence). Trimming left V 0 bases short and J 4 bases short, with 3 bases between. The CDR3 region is CSARERTGELFF. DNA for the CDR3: TGCAGTGCTAGAGAACGCACCGGGGAGCTGTTTTTT.